This T cell receptor (beta chain) was identified during a study of blood T cells in healthy people across ages. A J-beta primer mix and a sample-barcoded 5' primer were used in a second PCR of about 7 to 12 cycles. TCRdb independently ran MiXCR on the 5' RACE reads; one entry per CDR3 protein. The data show approximately 400,000 distinct CDR3 sequences, roughly half seen once. The J segment lost 6 bases and the V segment lost 8 bases, leaving 10 bases of the junction unmatched. The CDR3 runs 14 residues. In germline, CDR1 is SQVTM, CDR2 ANQGSEA. To note about this clonotype: This may arise from a read error, as a much more abundant clone is one base away.

This chain joins TRBV29-1 and TRBJ2-3, with TRBD2 matching over 11 bases. The source material was blood. This sequence was found in a man between 60 and 75 years old in good health. This CDR3 is CSFRTSGSGDTQYF. In nucleotides, the CDR3 is TGCAGCTTCCGGACTAGCGGGTCGGGGGATACGCAGTATTTT.